The present TCR beta chain was sequenced within a study of blood T cell repertoires in COVID-19. The overall study: COVID-19 samples, acute and convalescent, were from the United States, Italy and Spain.

Allocation to cohorts depended on clinical history reported by the participants. This table comes from immunoSEQ multiplex PCR, and its TCRdb copy is limited to in-frame clones, with some not included. The sample shows around 140,000 clones, about 81% of them seen only once. CDR1 is SGHTA, CDR2 FQGNSA, per germline. The CDR3 is 14 residues long. The ends were cut back, 3 bases at V and 0 bases at J, with 8 bases in the middle. What was sequenced was PBMCs or T cells enriched from blood (not recorded which). The clonotype originates from a middle-aged man with acute COVID-19. The rearrangement joins TRBV7-2 to TRBJ1-1; D is uncertain. CDR3 protein: CASSFFGLNTEAFF. The DNA for the CDR3 is TGTGCCAGCAGCTTTTTCGGTCTGAACACTGAAGCTTTCTTT.